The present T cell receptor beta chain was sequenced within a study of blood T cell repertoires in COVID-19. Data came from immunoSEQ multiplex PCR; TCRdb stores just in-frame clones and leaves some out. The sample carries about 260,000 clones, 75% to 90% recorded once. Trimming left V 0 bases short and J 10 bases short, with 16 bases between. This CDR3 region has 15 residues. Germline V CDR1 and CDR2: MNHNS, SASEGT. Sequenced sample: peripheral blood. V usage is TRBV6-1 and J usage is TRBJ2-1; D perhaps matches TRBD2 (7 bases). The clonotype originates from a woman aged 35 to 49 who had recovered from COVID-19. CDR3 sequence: CASSEAGGPVREQFF. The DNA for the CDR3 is TGTGCCAGCAGTGAAGCGGGGGGGCCGGTCAGGGAGCAGTTCTTC.